This TCR beta chain was retrieved from a study of patients and donors after allogeneic stem cell transplantation. TCRdb redid the calling of the RT-PCR reads with MiXCR, one entry per CDR3 protein. The data contain about 200,000 distinct CDR3 sequences, around two fifths of them singletons. The CDR3 is 13 amino acids. Per the germline V gene, CDR1 is DFQATT and CDR2 is SNEGSKA (reference sequence). V was shortened by 3 bases and J by 4 bases, with 12 bases between the two germline ends. Sequenced input: blood, either unsorted or a sorted T cell fraction (not recorded which). This receptor was identified in a human donor who was either an allogeneic HSCT recipient or a stem cell or donor lymphocyte infusion donor (not recorded which). It is not recorded whose cells these are; they may come from a transplant donor. The chain has TRBV20-1 and TRBJ1-2; possible D gene TRBD1, 6 bases. CDR3 loop: CSASTGKVYGYTF. DNA of the CDR3: TGCAGTGCTAGTACAGGGAAGGTCTATGGCTACACCTTC.